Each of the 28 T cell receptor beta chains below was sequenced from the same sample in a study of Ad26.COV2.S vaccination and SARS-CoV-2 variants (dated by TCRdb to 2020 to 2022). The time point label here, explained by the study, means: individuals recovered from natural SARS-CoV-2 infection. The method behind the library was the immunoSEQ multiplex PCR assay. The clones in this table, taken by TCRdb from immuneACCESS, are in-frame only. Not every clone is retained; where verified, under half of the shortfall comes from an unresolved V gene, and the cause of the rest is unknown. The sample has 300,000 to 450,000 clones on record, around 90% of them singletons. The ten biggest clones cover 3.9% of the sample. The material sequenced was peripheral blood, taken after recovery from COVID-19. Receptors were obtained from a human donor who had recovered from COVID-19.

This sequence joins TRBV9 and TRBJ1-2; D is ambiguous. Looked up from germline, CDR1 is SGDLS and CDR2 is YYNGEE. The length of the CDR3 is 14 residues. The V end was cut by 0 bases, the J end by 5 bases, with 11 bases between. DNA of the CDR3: TGTGCCAGCAGCGTAGGATCGGGAGGGTATGGCTACACCTTC. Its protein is CASSVGSGGYGYTF. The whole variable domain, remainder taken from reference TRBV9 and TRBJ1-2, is DSGVTQTPKHLITATGQRVTLRCSPRSGDLSVYWYQQSLDQGLQFLIQYYNGEERAKGNILERFSAQQFPDLHSELNLSSLELGDSALYFCASSVGSGGYGYTFGSGTRLTVV.

The CDR3 is CASSSGTADTGELFF. DNA for the CDR3: TGTGCCAGCAGCTCAGGGACAGCTGACACCGGGGAGCTGTTTTTT. J is TRBJ2-2 and V is TRBV7-9; 7 bases agree with TRBD1. The ends lost 4 bases at V and 3 bases at J; junction bases unmatched: 5. Germline loops: CDR1 SEHNR, CDR2 FQNEAQ (reference sequence). This CDR3 is 15 amino acids long.

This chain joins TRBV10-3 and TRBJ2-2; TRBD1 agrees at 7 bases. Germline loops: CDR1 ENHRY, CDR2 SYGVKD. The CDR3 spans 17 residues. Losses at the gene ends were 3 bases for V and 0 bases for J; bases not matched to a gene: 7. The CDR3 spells CAISDHVDRPNTGELFF. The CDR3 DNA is TGTGCCATCAGTGATCACGTGGACAGGCCGAACACCGGGGAGCTGTTTTTT.

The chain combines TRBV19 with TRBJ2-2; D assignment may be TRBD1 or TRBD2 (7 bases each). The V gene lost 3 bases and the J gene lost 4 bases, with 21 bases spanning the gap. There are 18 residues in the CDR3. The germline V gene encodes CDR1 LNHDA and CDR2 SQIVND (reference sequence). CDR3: CASSIPRGRGAGTGELFF. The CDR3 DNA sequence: TGTGCCAGTAGTATCCCCAGGGGGAGGGGCGCTGGCACCGGGGAGCTGTTTTTT.

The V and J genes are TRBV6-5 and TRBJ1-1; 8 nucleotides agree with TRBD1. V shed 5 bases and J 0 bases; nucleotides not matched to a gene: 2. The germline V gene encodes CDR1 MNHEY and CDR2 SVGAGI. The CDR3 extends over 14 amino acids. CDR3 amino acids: CASSLQGVNTEAFF. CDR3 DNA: TGTGCCAGCAGTCTACAGGGGGTGAACACTGAAGCTTTCTTT.

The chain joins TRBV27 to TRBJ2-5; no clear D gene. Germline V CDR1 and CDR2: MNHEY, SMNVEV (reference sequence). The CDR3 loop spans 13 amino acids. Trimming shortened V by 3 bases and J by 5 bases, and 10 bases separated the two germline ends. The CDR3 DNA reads TGTGCCAGCAGTTTTAGCAGTTGGGAGACCCAGTACTTC. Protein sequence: CASSFSSWETQYF.

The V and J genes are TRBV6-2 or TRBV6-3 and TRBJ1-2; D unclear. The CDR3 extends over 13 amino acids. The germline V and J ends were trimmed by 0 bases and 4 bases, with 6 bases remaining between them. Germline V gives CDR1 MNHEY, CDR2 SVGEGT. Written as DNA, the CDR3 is TGTGCCAGCAGTTACTCGTACACCTATGGCTACACCTTC. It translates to CASSYSYTYGYTF.

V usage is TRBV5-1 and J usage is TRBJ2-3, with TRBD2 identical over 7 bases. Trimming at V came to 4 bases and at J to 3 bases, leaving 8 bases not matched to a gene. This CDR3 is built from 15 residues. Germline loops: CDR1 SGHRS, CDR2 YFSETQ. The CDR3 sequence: CASSPGGVGTDTQYF. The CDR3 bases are TGCGCCAGCAGCCCGGGAGGAGTGGGTACAGATACGCAGTATTTT. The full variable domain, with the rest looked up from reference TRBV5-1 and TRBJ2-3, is KAGVTQTPRYLIKTRGQQVTLSCSPISGHRSVSWYQQTPGQGLQFLFEYFSETQRNKGNFPGRFSGRQFSNSRSEMNVSTLELGDSALYLCASSPGGVGTDTQYFGPGTRLTVL.

In DNA form, the CDR3 reads TGTGCCAGCAGTTACCCGGGACAGGGACGGGTGAACACTGAAGCTTTCTTT. Translation gives CASSYPGQGRVNTEAFF. The V gene is TRBV6-2 or TRBV6-3, the J gene TRBJ1-1; 9 positions match TRBD1. Germline loops: CDR1 MNHEY, CDR2 SVGEGT. The CDR3 spans 17 residues. With V trimmed by 2 bases and J by 0 bases, 7 bases remained unmatched.

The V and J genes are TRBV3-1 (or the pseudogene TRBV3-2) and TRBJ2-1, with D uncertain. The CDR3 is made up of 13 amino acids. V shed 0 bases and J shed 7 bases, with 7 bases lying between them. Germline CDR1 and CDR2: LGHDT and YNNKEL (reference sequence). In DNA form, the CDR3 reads TGTGCCAGCAGCCAAGAGGTAGTAAATGAGCAGTTCTTC. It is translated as CASSQEVVNEQFF.

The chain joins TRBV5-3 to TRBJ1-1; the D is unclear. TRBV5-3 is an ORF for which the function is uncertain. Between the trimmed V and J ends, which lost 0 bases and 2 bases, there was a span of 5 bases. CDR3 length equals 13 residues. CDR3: CARSLAANTEAFF. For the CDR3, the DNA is TGTGCCAGAAGCTTGGCAGCCAACACTGAAGCTTTCTTT.

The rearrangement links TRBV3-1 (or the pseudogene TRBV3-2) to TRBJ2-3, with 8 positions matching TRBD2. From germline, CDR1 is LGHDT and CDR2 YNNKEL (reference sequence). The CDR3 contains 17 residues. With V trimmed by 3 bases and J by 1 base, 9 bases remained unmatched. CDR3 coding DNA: TGTGCCAGCAGCCACGAGAGCGGGGGATTACGCACAGATACGCAGTATTTT. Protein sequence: CASSHESGGLRTDTQYF.

The CDR3: CASSSMTGDYGYTF. CDR3 bases: TGTGCCAGCAGTTCCATGACAGGCGACTATGGCTACACCTTC. The chain employs TRBV3-1 (or the pseudogene TRBV3-2) and TRBJ1-2; perhaps TRBD1 as D (6 bases). The germline CDR1 and CDR2 sequences are LGHDT and YNNKEL (reference sequence). V was shortened by 6 bases and J by 3 bases, with 14 bases between the two germline ends. This CDR3 is built from 14 residues.

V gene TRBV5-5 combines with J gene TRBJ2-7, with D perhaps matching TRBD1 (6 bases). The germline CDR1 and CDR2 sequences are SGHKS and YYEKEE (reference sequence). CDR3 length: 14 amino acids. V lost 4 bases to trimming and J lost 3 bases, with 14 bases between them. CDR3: CASSPSQGNYEQYF. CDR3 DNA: TGTGCCAGCAGCCCGTCGCAGGGGAACTACGAGCAGTACTTC.

CDR3 loop: CASSAGQAGVSGANVLTF. CDR3 DNA: TGTGCCAGCAGTGCGGGACAGGCTGGTGTCTCTGGGGCCAACGTCCTGACTTTC. J is TRBJ2-6 and V is TRBV6-4; TRBD1 matches 8 bases. The germline CDR1 and CDR2 sequences are MRHNA and SNTAGT. The CDR3 consists of 18 residues. J was trimmed by 0 bases and V by 4 bases; bases with no gene match: 8.

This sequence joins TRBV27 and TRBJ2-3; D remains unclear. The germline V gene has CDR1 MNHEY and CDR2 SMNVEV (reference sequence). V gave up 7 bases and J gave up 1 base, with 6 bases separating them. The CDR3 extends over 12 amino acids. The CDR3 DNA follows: TGTGCCAGCACTGCGGGCACAGATACGCAGTATTTT. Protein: CASTAGTDTQYF.

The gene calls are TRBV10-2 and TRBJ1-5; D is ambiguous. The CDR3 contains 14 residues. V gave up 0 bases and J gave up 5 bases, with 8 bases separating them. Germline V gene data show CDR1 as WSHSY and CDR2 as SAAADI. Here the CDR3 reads CASSESGPDQPQHF. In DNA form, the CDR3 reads TGCGCCAGCAGTGAGTCGGGTCCCGATCAGCCCCAGCATTTT.

CDR3 nucleotides: TGCGCCACCCGAGGACAGGGAAATCAGCCCCAGCATTTT. Protein product: CATRGQGNQPQHF. The rearrangement links TRBV10-2 to TRBJ1-5, with 8 bases matching TRBD1. J lost 4 bases, V lost 10 bases, and 6 bases had no gene match. This CDR3 has 13 amino acids. Germline values: CDR1 WSHSY, CDR2 SAAADI.

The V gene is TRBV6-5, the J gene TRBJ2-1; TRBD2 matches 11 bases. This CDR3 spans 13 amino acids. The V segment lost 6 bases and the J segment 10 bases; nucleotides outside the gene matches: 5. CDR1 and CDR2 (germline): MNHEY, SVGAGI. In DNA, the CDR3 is TGTGCCAGCAGCCTCCTAGCGGGGGGCGAGCAGTTCTTC. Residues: CASSLLAGGEQFF.

The DNA for the CDR3 is TGTGCCAGCAGCTTACAGGGGGCGGGGGAGACCCAGTACTTC. Translation: CASSLQGAGETQYF. The chain employs TRBV7-2 and TRBJ2-5, with 8 bases aligning to TRBD1. CDR1 and CDR2 (germline): SGHTA, FQGNSA. V dropped 2 bases and J dropped 5; count of bases not matched to a gene: 4. This CDR3 is 14 amino acids long.

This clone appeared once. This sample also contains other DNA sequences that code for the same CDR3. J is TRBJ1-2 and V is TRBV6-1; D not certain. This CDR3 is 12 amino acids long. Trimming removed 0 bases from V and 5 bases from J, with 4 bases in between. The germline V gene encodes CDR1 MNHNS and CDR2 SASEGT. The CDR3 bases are TGTGCCAGCAGTGAAGCAGGGTATGGCTACACCTTC. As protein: CASSEAGYGYTF.

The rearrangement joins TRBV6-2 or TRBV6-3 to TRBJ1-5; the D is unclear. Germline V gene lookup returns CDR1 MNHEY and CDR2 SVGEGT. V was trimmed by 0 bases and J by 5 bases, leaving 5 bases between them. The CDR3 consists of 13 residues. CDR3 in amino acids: CASSYSQYQPQHF. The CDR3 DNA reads TGTGCCAGCAGTTACTCTCAATATCAGCCCCAGCATTTT.

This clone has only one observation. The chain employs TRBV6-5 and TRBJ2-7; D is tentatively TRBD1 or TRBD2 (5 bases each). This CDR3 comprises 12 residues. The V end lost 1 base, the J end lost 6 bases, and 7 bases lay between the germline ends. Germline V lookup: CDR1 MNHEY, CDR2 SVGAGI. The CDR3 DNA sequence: TGTGCCAGCAGTTACTGGGGGTTCGAGCAGTACTTC. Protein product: CASSYWGFEQYF.

The CDR3 is CASSVASGGGELFF. CDR3 nucleotide sequence: TGTGCCAGCAGCGTAGCTAGCGGGGGAGGGGAGCTGTTTTTT. The chain uses TRBV9 and TRBJ2-2, with 10 bases identical to TRBD2. The CDR3 length is 14 residues. The V and J ends lost 0 bases and 8 bases, in that order; junction bases with no gene match: 1. From germline, CDR1 is SGDLS and CDR2 YYNGEE.

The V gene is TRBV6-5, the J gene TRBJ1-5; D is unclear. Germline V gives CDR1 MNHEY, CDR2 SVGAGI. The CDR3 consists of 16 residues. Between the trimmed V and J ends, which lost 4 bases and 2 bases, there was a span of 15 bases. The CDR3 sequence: CASSSLTTGGNQPQHF. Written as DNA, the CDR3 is TGTGCCAGCAGTTCCCTAACCACCGGCGGCAATCAGCCCCAGCATTTT.

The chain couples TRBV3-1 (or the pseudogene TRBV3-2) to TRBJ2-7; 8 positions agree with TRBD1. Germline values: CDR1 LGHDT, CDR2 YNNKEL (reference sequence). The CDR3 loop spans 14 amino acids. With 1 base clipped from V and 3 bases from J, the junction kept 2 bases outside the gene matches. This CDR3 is CASSQGQGIYEQYF. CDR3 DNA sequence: TGTGCCAGCAGCCAAGGACAGGGGATCTACGAGCAGTACTTC.

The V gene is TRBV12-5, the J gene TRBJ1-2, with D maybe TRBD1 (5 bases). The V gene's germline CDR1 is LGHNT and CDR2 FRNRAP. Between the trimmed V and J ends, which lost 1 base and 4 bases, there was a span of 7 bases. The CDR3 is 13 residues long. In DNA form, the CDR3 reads TGTGCTAGTGGTTTGGCGACAGCCTATGGCTACACCTTC. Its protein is CASGLATAYGYTF.

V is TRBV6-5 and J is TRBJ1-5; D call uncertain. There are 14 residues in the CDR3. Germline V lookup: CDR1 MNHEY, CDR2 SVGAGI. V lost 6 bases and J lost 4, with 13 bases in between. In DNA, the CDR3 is TGTGCCAGCAGCCTGGCCGGGGTAAATCAGCCCCAGCATTTT. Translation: CASSLAGVNQPQHF.